This TCR beta chain was identified in a study of technical replicates of blood from several donors. Germline loops: CDR1 SEHNR, CDR2 FQNEAQ (reference sequence). This CDR3 is 13 amino acids long. V was trimmed by 7 bases and J by 7 bases, leaving 11 bases between them. Data came from immunoSEQ multiplex PCR; TCRdb stores just in-frame clones and leaves some out. This table has tens of thousands of clones, about 83% appearing once. The source material was PBMCs. The receptor comes from a human donor in good health. Some clones in this sample may be carry-over from other donors' samples. This chain links TRBV7-9 with TRBJ1-6; D uncertain. This CDR3 reads CASTREANSPLHF. CDR3 nucleotides: TGTGCCAGCACCCGGGAGGCGAATTCACCCCTCCACTTT.